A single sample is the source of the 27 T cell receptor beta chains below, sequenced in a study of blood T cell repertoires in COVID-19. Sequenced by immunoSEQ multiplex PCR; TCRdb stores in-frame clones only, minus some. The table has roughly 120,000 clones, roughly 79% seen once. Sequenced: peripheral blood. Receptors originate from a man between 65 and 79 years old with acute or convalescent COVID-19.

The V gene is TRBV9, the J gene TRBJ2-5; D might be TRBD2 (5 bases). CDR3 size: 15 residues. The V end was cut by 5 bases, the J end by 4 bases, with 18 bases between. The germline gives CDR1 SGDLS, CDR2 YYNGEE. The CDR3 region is CASSPRASSPETQYF. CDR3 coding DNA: TGTGCCAGCAGTCCTCGGGCTAGCAGCCCAGAGACCCAGTACTTC.

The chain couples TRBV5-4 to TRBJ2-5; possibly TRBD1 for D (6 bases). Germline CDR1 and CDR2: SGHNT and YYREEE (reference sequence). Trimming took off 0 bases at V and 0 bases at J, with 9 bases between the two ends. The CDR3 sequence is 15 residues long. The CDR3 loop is CASSLDRDNQETQYF. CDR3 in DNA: TGTGCCAGCAGCTTGGACCGGGACAACCAAGAGACCCAGTACTTC.

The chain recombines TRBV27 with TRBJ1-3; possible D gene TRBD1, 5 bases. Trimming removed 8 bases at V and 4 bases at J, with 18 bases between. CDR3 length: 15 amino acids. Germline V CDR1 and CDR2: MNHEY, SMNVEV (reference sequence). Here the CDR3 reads CASRATQGFGNTIYF. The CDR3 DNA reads TGTGCCAGCCGCGCGACCCAGGGATTCGGAAACACCATATATTTT.

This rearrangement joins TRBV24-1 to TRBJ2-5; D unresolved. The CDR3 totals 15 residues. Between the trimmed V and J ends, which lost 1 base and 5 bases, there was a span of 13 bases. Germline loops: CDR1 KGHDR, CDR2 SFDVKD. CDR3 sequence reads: CATSDFGSSRETQYF. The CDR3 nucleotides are TGTGCCACCAGTGATTTTGGTTCGAGTCGGGAGACCCAGTACTTC.

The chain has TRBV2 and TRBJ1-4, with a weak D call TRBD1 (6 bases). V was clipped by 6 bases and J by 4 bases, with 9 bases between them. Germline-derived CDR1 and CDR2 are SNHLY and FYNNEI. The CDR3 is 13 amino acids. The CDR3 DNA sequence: TGTGCCAGCAGGGACAGCCTTAATGAAAAACTGTTTTTT. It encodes CASRDSLNEKLFF.

The CDR3 protein is CASSPGQVRYEQYF. The CDR3 DNA reads TGTGCCAGCAGCCCCGGACAGGTCCGGTACGAGCAGTACTTC. The chain links TRBV7-8 to TRBJ2-7; 7 nucleotides line up with TRBD1. The CDR3 is made up of 14 amino acids. CDR1 SGHVS and CDR2 FQNEAQ come from the germline V gene. Germline trimming cut 5 bases from V and 4 bases from J; bases unmatched to any gene: 8.

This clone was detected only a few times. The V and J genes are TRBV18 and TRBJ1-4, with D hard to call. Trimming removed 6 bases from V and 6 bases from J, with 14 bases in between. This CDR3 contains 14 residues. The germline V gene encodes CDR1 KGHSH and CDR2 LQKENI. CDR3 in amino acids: CASSLGMGYEKLFF. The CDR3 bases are TGTGCCAGCTCCCTCGGGATGGGGTATGAAAAACTGTTTTTT.

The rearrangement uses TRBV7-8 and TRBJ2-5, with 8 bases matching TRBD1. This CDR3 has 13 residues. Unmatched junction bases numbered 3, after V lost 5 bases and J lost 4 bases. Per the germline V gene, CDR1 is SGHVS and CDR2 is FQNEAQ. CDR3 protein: CASSRQGRETQYF. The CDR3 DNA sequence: TGTGCCAGCAGCCGACAGGGGAGAGAGACCCAGTACTTC.

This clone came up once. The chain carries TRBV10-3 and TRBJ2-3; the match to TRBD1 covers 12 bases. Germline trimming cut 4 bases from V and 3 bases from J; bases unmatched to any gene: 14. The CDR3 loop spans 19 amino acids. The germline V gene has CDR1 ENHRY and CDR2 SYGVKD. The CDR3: CAISATVRDRGRSTDTQYF. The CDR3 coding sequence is TGTGCCATCAGTGCCACCGTCCGGGACAGGGGGCGCTCGACAGATACGCAGTATTTT.

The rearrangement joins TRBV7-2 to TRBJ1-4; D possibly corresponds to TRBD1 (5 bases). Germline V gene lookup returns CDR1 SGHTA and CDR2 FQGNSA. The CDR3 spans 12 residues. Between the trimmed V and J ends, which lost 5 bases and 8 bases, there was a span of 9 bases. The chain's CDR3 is CASSPQGEKLFF. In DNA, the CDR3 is TGTGCCAGCAGCCCGCAGGGCGAAAAACTGTTTTTT.

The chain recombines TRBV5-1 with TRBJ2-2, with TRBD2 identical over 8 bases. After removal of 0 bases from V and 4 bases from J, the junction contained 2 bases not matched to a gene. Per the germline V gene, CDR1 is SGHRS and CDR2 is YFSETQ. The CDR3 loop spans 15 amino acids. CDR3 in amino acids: CASSLDAGGTGELFF. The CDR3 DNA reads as TGCGCCAGCAGCTTGGACGCGGGGGGCACCGGGGAGCTGTTTTTT.

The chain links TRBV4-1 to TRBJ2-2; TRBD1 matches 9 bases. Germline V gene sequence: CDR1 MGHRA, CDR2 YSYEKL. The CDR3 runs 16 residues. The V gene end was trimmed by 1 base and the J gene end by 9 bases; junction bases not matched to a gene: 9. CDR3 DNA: TGCGCCAGCAGCCAAGGGACAGGGGATTTGAGCTGGGAGCTGTTTTTT. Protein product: CASSQGTGDLSWELFF.

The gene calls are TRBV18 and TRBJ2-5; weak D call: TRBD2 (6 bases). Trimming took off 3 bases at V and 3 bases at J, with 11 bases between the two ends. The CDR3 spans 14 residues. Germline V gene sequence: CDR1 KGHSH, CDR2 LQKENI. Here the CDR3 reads CASSPGGVKETQYF. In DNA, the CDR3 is TGTGCCAGCTCACCGGGCGGGGTAAAAGAGACCCAGTACTTC.

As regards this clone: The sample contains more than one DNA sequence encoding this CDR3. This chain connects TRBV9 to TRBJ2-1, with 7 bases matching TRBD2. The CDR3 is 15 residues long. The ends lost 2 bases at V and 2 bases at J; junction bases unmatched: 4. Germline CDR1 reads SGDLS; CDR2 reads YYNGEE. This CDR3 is CASSVGSGAYNEQFF. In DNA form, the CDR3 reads TGTGCCAGCAGCGTTGGAAGCGGGGCCTACAATGAGCAGTTCTTC. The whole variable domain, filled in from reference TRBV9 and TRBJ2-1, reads DSGVTQTPKHLITATGQRVTLRCSPRSGDLSVYWYQQSLDQGLQFLIQYYNGEERAKGNILERFSAQQFPDLHSELNLSSLELGDSALYFCASSVGSGAYNEQFFGPGTRLTVL.

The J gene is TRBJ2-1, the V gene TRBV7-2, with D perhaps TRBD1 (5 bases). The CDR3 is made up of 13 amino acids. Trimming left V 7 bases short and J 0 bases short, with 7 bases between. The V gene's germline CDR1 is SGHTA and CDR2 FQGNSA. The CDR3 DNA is TGTGCCAGCATGACAGACTCCTACAATGAGCAGTTCTTC. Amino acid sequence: CASMTDSYNEQFF.

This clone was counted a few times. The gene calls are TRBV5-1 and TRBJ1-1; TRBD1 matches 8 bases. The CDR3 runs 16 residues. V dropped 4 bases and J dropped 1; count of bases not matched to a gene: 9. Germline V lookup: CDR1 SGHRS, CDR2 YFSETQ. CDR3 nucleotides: TGCGCCAGCAGCCAGCGTGACAGGGGCTGGAACACTGAAGCTTTCTTT. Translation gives CASSQRDRGWNTEAFF.

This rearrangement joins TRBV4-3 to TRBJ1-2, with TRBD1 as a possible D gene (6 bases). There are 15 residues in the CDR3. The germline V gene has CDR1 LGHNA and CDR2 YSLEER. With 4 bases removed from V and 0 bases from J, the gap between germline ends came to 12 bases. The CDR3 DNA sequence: TGCGCCAGCAGCCCGGGACAAAGGGCTAACTATGGCTACACCTTC. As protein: CASSPGQRANYGYTF.

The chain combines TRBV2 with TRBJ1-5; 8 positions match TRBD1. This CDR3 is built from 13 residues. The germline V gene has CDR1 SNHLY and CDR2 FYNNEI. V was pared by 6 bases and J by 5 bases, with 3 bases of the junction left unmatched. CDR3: CASSGQGDQPQHF. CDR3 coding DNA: TGTGCCAGCAGCGGACAGGGTGATCAGCCCCAGCATTTT.

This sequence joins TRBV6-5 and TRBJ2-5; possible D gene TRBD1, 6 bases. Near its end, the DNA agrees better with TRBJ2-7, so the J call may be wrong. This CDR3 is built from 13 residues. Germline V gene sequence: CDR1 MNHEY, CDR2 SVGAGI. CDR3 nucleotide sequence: TGTGCCAGCAGTTACCCCGGGACACGCGAGCAGTACTTC. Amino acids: CASSYPGTREQYF.

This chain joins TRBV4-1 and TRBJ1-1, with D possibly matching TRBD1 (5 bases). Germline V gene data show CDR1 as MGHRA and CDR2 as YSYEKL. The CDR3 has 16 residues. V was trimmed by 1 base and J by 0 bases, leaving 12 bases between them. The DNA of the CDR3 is TGCGCCAGCAGCCAAGGACAGCCAACTATGAACACTGAAGCTTTCTTT. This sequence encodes CASSQGQPTMNTEAFF.

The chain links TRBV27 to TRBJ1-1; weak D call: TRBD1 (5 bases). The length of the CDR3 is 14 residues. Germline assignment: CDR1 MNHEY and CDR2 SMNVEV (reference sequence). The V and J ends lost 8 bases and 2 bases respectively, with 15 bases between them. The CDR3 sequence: CASRHLDRNTEAFF. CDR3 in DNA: TGTGCCAGCCGACACCTCGACAGAAACACTGAAGCTTTCTTT.

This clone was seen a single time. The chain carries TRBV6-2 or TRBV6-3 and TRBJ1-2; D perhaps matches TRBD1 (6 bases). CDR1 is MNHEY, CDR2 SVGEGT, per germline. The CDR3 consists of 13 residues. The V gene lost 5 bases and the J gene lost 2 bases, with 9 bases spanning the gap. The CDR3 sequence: CASSTGTNYGYTF. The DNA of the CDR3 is TGTGCCAGCAGTACAGGGACCAACTATGGCTACACCTTC.

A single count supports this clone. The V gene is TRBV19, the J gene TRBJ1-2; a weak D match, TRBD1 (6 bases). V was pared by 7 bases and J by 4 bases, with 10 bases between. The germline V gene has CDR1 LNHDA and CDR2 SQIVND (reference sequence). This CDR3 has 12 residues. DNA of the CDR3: TGTGCCAGTAATCAGGGGTTCTATGGCTACACCTTC. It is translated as CASNQGFYGYTF.

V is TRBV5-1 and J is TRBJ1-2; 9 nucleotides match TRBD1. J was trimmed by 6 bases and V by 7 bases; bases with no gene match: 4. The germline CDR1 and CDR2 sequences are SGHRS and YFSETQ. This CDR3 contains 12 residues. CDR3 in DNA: TGCGCCAGCTCGCGGGACAGGGATGGCTACACCTTC. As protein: CASSRDRDGYTF.

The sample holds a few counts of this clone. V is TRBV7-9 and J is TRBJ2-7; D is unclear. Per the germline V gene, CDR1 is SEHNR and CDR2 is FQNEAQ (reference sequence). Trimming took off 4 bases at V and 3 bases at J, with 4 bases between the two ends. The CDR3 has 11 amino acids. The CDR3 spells CASSSIYEQYF. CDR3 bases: TGTGCCAGCAGCTCCATCTACGAGCAGTACTTC.

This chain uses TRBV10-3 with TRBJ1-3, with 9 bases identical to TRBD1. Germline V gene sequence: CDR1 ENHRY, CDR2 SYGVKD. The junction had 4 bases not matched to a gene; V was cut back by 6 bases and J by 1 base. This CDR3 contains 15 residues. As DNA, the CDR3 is TGTGCCATCAGGGAGACAGGGGGGTCTGGAAACACCATATATTTT. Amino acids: CAIRETGGSGNTIYF.

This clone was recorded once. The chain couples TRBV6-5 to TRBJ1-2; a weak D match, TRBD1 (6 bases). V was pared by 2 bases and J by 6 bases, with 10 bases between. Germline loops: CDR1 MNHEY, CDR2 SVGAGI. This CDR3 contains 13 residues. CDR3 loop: CASSYEQGNGYTF. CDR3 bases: TGTGCCAGCAGTTACGAACAGGGCAATGGCTACACCTTC.